The sequence of this T cell receptor beta chain was determined in a study of blood T cells in healthy people across ages (dated by TCRdb to between 2014 and 2017). Turning to the overall study: In model experiments, template switching captured roughly one uniquely barcoded TCR beta cDNA molecule for every two T cells. Age-related changes in TCR beta repertoire diversity were measured in the study by deep sequencing normalized with unique cDNA molecular identifiers. The donors were divided into four age groups: young (average 16 years), middle-aged (around 41), aged (about 56) and long-lived (roughly 82). To avoid experimental bias, donors of different ages were spread randomly across the sequencing lanes. Two additional independent replicas of 1 million unique cDNA reads from the same blood draw were analyzed for two donors (one aged 18 to 30 and one aged 80 or older).

The library was produced with 5' RACE. The sample was run on an Illumina HiSeq 2500. The second PCR ran for about 7 to 11 cycles and used a J-beta primer mix along with a sample-barcoded 5' primer. A template-switch 5' adaptor carrying 12 random nucleotides introduced a unique molecular identifier onto each TCR beta cDNA molecule. Each sample yielded at least 3 million CDR3-containing paired-end reads. First-strand cDNA synthesis was performed from all RNA using the Mint cDNA synthesis kit, with priming by a TRBC-specific oligonucleotide. Following uracil-DNA glycosylase treatment, all cDNA underwent a first 18-cycle PCR with the universal primers M1SS and BC2_uni_R. Per the authors' processing: Normalization of each sample was performed by random selection of 1 million high-quality reads, each carrying a distinct molecular identifier. Instead of being binned into consensus sequences, reads that shared molecular identifiers were thrown out. MiTCR, set to a Q25 quality threshold and the strictest error-elimination algorithm, was used for CDR3 identification, clonotype clustering and error correction. A nonparametric unseen species model with Euler transformation was used to estimate a lower bound on total TCR beta diversity. The raw public reads went through TCRdb reprocessing: fastp at Q25, MiXCR clone calling, in-frame beta chains kept. Rows with one shared CDR3 protein collapse into an entry with the most common genes and DNA. It is TCRdb's table, rather than the study itself, that gives the V and J calls and clone size. The sample profile shows approximately 940,000 distinct CDR3 sequences; about 44% of them were found once. The leading ten clones occupy around 15% of the sample.

This clonotype showed up just a few times. Its antigen specificity is not known. No base quality values were provided; no much bigger clone lies one nucleotide off. General study outcomes and caveats: The long-lived group showed more naive CD4+ T cells, fewer expanded clones and increased TCR diversity than the aged group, suggesting age selection. Because profiling used bulk unsorted PBMCs, naive and antigen-experienced compartments could not be compared conclusively. Because the CMV infection status of the donors was unknown, age-related changes in expanded clonotypes may potentially have been confounded. A strong correlation was found between observed TCR beta diversity and the percentage of naive T cells measured by flow cytometry. As age increased, observed TCR beta diversity per million T cells dropped in a roughly linear way, and a significant reduction was already evident by age 40. Estimates of total diversity based on one million sequenced T cells were considered lower bounds and underestimates.

The donors were some 39 Caucasian individuals from Russia, aged 6 to 90 years, who were systemically healthy. Ten milliliters of peripheral blood were drawn from each donor into EDTA-treated Vacutainer tubes. Ficoll-Paque density-gradient centrifugation was used to isolate PBMCs, with at least 7 million per sample. Total RNA was extracted from PBMCs with Trizol reagent, with at least 5.5 micrograms obtained per sample. For every donor, an aliquot of PBMCs went through flow cytometry to measure the percentages of naive CD45RAhigh/CD27high T cells. The CDR1 and CDR2 encoded by the germline V gene (reference sequence) are SEHNR and FQNEAQ. From its cysteine to its phenylalanine, the CDR3 spans 16 amino acids. Only the CDR3 DNA is retained, 48 bases long and in frame from the first base. The V end loses 5 bases and the J end loses 3 bases, and a stretch of 16 bases separates them.

The sample was blood. The chain was built from TRBV7-9 and TRBJ1-4; a tentative D match to TRBD1 spans 5 bases. The sequence derives from a man between 25 and 39 years old in good health. CDR3 region: CASSHGGSSANEKLFF. The DNA sequence reads TGTGCCAGCAGCCATGGGGGGTCTTCGGCTAATGAAAAACTGTTTTTT.